This T cell receptor beta chain was retrieved from a study of shared clonotypes between healthy human individuals. Unsorted PBMC DNA went through sequencing on ten immunoSEQ deep assay plates. As originally analysed: In the immunoSEQ data, sequences were junction-only and lacked quality scores, so filtering differed. The data were produced by immunoSEQ multiplex PCR, yet TCRdb's version contains in-frame clones alone and is incomplete. V and J calls and clone size are given by that table; D and trimming were obtained from the DNA. The sample carries around 500,000 clones, about three quarters recorded once. Between the trimmed V and J ends, which lost 5 bases and 8 bases, there was a span of 17 bases. This CDR3 spans 14 amino acids. The germline V gene encodes CDR1 SGHVS and CDR2 FQNEAQ.

This receptor was identified in a woman between 40 and 50 years old in good health. Some clones in this sample may be carry-over from other donors' samples. The sequencing input was PBMCs. The chain links TRBV7-8 to TRBJ2-3, with D tentatively TRBD1 or TRBD2 (5 bases each). The CDR3 region is CASSIRDPKITQYF. CDR3 DNA sequence: TGTGCCAGCAGCATCCGGGACCCCAAAATTACGCAGTATTTT.